These 27 T cell receptor beta chains were all obtained from the same sample, sequenced in a study of shared clonotypes between healthy human individuals. Some clones are missing from TCRdb's copy, which holds only in-frame ones; the method was immunoSEQ multiplex PCR. The sample yields about 2.4 million clones, approximately 93% seen once. The sequencing sample was made of naive CD4+ T cells from PBMCs. Subset here: CD45RA+ positively selected. Receptors were obtained from a man between 18 and 29 years old in good health. Some clones in this sample may be carry-over from other donors' samples.

The chain employs TRBV7-9 and TRBJ2-7; 9 nucleotides align to TRBD2. Germline lookup yields CDR1 SEHNR and CDR2 FQNEAQ (reference sequence). J lost 3 bases, V lost 4 bases, and 10 bases had no gene match. CDR3 length: 16 residues. The CDR3 nucleotides read TGTGCCAGCAGCTCTCGGGGGGTAGCGGGAGTCTACGAGCAGTACTTC. Translation: CASSSRGVAGVYEQYF.

This chain connects TRBV10-2 to TRBJ2-7; D is unresolved. Germline V CDR1 and CDR2: WSHSY, SAAADI. Trimming took off 7 bases at V and 2 bases at J, with 6 bases between the two ends. The CDR3 consists of 11 residues. The CDR3 DNA sequence: TGCGCCAGCACGGCGGCCTACGAGCAGTACTTC. It translates to CASTAAYEQYF.

In its sample, this clone was seen once. The chain carries TRBV27 and TRBJ2-1; TRBD2 aligns across 8 bases. After removal of 2 bases from V and 2 bases from J, the junction contained 8 bases not matched to a gene. The CDR3 length is 17 residues. Germline-derived CDR1 and CDR2 are MNHEY and SMNVEV (reference sequence). The CDR3 DNA sequence: TGTGCCAGCAGTTTAGACCGTCTAGCGGGTACCTACAATGAGCAGTTCTTC. Its translation is CASSLDRLAGTYNEQFF.

The CDR3: CASSYGGTGEKLFF. The CDR3 DNA reads as TGTGCCAGCAGTTACGGGGGAACGGGTGAAAAACTGTTTTTT. The genes are TRBV6-5 and TRBJ1-4; D may be TRBD1 (5 bases). There are 14 residues in the CDR3. Germline V lookup: CDR1 MNHEY, CDR2 SVGAGI. The ends were cut back, 2 bases at V and 7 bases at J, with 11 bases in the middle.

This clone has only a few counts. Distinct nucleotide sequences in the sample also encode this CDR3. The V call is TRBV5-1, the J call TRBJ1-1; D is uncertain. V shed 1 base and J shed 3 bases, with 10 bases lying between them. The length of the CDR3 is 14 residues. CDR1 is SGHRS, CDR2 YFSETQ, per germline. In DNA form, the CDR3 reads TGCGCCAGCAGCTTGACAGAGAGGGACACTGAAGCTTTCTTT. This encodes CASSLTERDTEAFF.

The chain combines TRBV5-1 with TRBJ2-5, with 7 bases matching TRBD1. Per germline, CDR1 SGHRS and CDR2 YFSETQ. V lost 4 bases and J lost 5; bases outside the gene matches: 11. The CDR3 length is 15 residues. This chain's CDR3 is CASSPIRQGEETQYF. The CDR3, as DNA: TGCGCCAGCAGCCCGATAAGACAGGGAGAGGAGACCCAGTACTTC.

The chain joins TRBV7-9 to TRBJ2-2; tentatively, D is TRBD2 (5 bases). The CDR3 has 16 residues. Germline V gives CDR1 SEHNR, CDR2 FQNEAQ (reference sequence). The ends were cut back, 5 bases at V and 2 bases at J, with 15 bases in the middle. CDR3 sequence (DNA): TGTGCCAGCAGCCCGCACCCAGCGGAAAACACCGGGGAGCTGTTTTTT. Protein product: CASSPHPAENTGELFF.

The V call is TRBV11-1, the J call TRBJ1-1; D is uncertain. Germline V gene sequence: CDR1 SGHAT, CDR2 FQDESV (reference sequence). The germline V and J ends were trimmed by 2 bases and 4 bases, with 17 bases remaining between them. The CDR3 totals 16 residues. CDR3 protein: CASSLSLARRGTEAFF. The CDR3 nucleotides are TGTGCCAGCAGCTTATCTTTGGCCAGGAGAGGCACTGAAGCTTTCTTT.

The sample holds one count of this clone. This specimen includes other DNA sequences encoding the same CDR3. This chain links TRBV28 with TRBJ2-7; D unclear. This CDR3 is 14 amino acids long. The germline V and J ends were trimmed by 7 bases and 0 bases, with 13 bases remaining between them. The germline V gene has CDR1 MDHEN and CDR2 SYDVKM. CDR3 region: CASTPPGSSYEQYF. CDR3 nucleotide sequence: TGTGCCAGCACACCCCCGGGCAGCTCCTACGAGCAGTACTTC.

The V gene is TRBV6-1, the J gene TRBJ1-2, with D unclear. V was shortened by 7 bases and J by 2 bases, with 11 bases between the two germline ends. CDR1 is MNHNS and CDR2 is SASEGT in the germline V gene. The CDR3 is made up of 13 amino acids. The CDR3 protein is CASIAAANYGYTF. CDR3 in DNA: TGTGCCAGCATCGCGGCAGCAAACTATGGCTACACCTTC.

The chain links TRBV6-5 to TRBJ2-7, with a tentative D call TRBD1 (6 bases). Germline loops: CDR1 MNHEY, CDR2 SVGAGI. CDR3 size: 14 residues. Deletions cut 6 bases from V and 3 bases from J, with 15 bases between. CDR3 region: CASRPTGSGYEQYF. The CDR3 DNA is TGTGCCAGCAGGCCTACAGGGTCTGGCTACGAGCAGTACTTC.

The gene calls are TRBV12-5 and TRBJ2-3; weak D call: TRBD1 (5 bases). Looked up from germline, CDR1 is LGHNT and CDR2 is FRNRAP. This CDR3 is 14 amino acids long. V lost 6 bases to trimming and J lost 6 bases, with 16 bases between them. In DNA, the CDR3 is TGTGCTAGTGGGACGACTGGGGCCCGGGATACGCAGTATTTT. This encodes CASGTTGARDTQYF.

The V and J genes are TRBV7-9 and TRBJ1-1; possibly TRBD1 for D (6 bases). This CDR3 has 13 residues. CDR1 is SEHNR, CDR2 FQNEAQ, per germline (reference sequence). Trimming left V 5 bases short and J 4 bases short, with 11 bases between. The CDR3 region has the DNA TGTGCCAGCAGCCGAGGACAGCTCACTGAAGCTTTCTTT. Amino acids: CASSRGQLTEAFF. The whole variable domain, remainder taken from reference TRBV7-9 and TRBJ1-1, is DTGVSQNPRHKITKRGQNVTFRCDPISEHNRLYWYRQTLGQGPEFLTYFQNEAQLEKSRLLSDRFSAERPKGSFSTLEIQRTEQGDSAMYLCASSRGQLTEAFFGQGTRLTVV.

This chain links TRBV5-1 with TRBJ2-1; maybe TRBD2 (6 bases). V was cut by 1 base and J by 3 bases, with 14 bases left in between. Germline CDR1 and CDR2: SGHRS and YFSETQ. This CDR3 contains 16 residues. The CDR3 DNA follows: TGCGCCAGCAGCTTGTTCTCGGGGACTCTCTACAATGAGCAGTTCTTC. Its protein product is CASSLFSGTLYNEQFF.

The CDR3 nucleotides are TGTGCCAGCAGGTCCCAAACAGGGGCGTATGGAAACACCATATATTTT. This gives the protein CASRSQTGAYGNTIYF. The rearrangement joins TRBV28 to TRBJ1-3; TRBD1 agrees at 7 bases. The germline CDR1 and CDR2 sequences are MDHEN and SYDVKM. CDR3 length equals 16 residues. The J segment lost 3 bases and the V segment lost 6 bases, leaving 11 bases of the junction unmatched.

This rearrangement joins TRBV4-1 to TRBJ2-3; weak D call: TRBD1 (5 bases). Germline loops: CDR1 MGHRA, CDR2 YSYEKL. This CDR3 has 17 amino acids. V was shortened by 0 bases and J by 3 bases, with 16 bases between the two germline ends. CDR3 sequence: CASSQDDRGGRTDTQYF. DNA for the CDR3: TGCGCCAGCAGCCAAGATGATAGGGGCGGTAGAACAGATACGCAGTATTTT.

The chain joins TRBV10-3 to TRBJ2-7, with TRBD2 as a possible D gene (5 bases). Germline CDR1 is ENHRY and CDR2 is SYGVKD. Deletions cut 0 bases from V and 6 bases from J, with 15 bases between. The CDR3 consists of 15 residues. CDR3 sequence: CAISESRAQGAEQYF. As DNA, the CDR3 is TGTGCCATCAGTGAGTCGAGGGCGCAAGGCGCCGAGCAGTACTTC.

V gene TRBV6-1 combines with J gene TRBJ1-1, with 8 nucleotides matching TRBD1. CDR1 and CDR2 from the germline V gene are MNHNS and SASEGT. Unmatched junction bases numbered 8, after V lost 3 bases and J lost 8 bases. The CDR3 has 14 residues. In DNA, the CDR3 is TGTGCCAGCAGTGATCGGACAGGGAGGGCCGAAGCTTTCTTT. Amino acid sequence: CASSDRTGRAEAFF.

V is TRBV27 and J is TRBJ1-1; D gene unclear. CDR1 and CDR2 (germline): MNHEY, SMNVEV (reference sequence). This CDR3 spans 15 amino acids. The V and J ends lost 6 bases and 6 bases respectively, with 20 bases between them. The DNA for the CDR3 is TGTGCCAGCAGGACCCTACTTCGCCCCGGAGCTGAAGCTTTCTTT. As protein: CASRTLLRPGAEAFF.

V and J are TRBV9 and TRBJ1-2, with D possibly TRBD1 on 5 matching bases. Germline V gene data show CDR1 as SGDLS and CDR2 as YYNGEE. The germline V and J ends were trimmed by 3 bases and 8 bases, with 17 bases remaining between them. The CDR3 is made up of 14 amino acids. As DNA, the CDR3 is TGTGCCAGCAGCGCAAGAGGGACTTCTCTAGGCTACACCTTC. This gives the protein CASSARGTSLGYTF.

The rearrangement uses TRBV28 and TRBJ1-4; a possible D gene is TRBD1 (5 bases). The CDR3 length is 15 residues. Germline CDR1 MDHEN, CDR2 SYDVKM. V lost 2 bases and J 5 bases, leaving 12 bases between the germline ends. CDR3 region: CASSLPQGLNEKLFF. The CDR3 DNA reads TGTGCCAGCAGTTTACCTCAGGGATTGAATGAAAAACTGTTTTTT.

The chain carries TRBV7-8 and TRBJ2-3, with 10 bases aligning to TRBD2. V lost 5 bases to trimming and J lost 0 bases; unmatched junction nucleotides: 8. This CDR3 comprises 17 residues. Germline V gives CDR1 SGHVS, CDR2 FQNEAQ. This CDR3 reads CASSPSGLATSTDTQYF. Written as DNA, the CDR3 is TGTGCCAGCAGCCCGTCGGGACTAGCGACTAGCACAGATACGCAGTATTTT.

The chain joins TRBV5-1 to TRBJ2-3; D call uncertain. Trimming pared 0 bases from V and 2 bases from J, leaving 10 bases between. The V gene's germline CDR1 is SGHRS and CDR2 YFSETQ. This CDR3 contains 15 residues. The CDR3 coding sequence is TGCGCCAGCAGCTTGGAACCCGACCCCACAGATACGCAGTATTTT. Protein: CASSLEPDPTDTQYF.

The chain carries TRBV11-1 and TRBJ1-3; D uncertain. V lost 5 bases, J lost 0 bases, and 8 bases lay in between. The CDR3 is 14 amino acids. The germline CDR1 and CDR2 sequences are SGHAT and FQDESV (reference sequence). The DNA of the CDR3 is TGTGCCAGCAGCGGGGAGCGCTCTGGAAACACCATATATTTT. Translated: CASSGERSGNTIYF.

The chain carries TRBV19 and TRBJ2-3; D not certain. This CDR3 is built from 14 residues. The ends were cut back, 3 bases at V and 4 bases at J, with 11 bases in the middle. Germline values: CDR1 LNHDA, CDR2 SQIVND (reference sequence). CDR3 in DNA: TGTGCCAGTAGTATCTGGTTTAGTTCAGATACGCAGTATTTT. Translated, it gives CASSIWFSSDTQYF.

The chain uses TRBV5-6 and TRBJ2-5; TRBD1 matches 10 bases. CDR3 length equals 16 residues. The germline gives CDR1 SGHDT, CDR2 YYEEEE. V shed 4 bases, J shed 5 bases, and the junction held 11 bases outside the gene matches. The CDR3 coding sequence is TGTGCCAGCAGCAGGACCGGGACAGGGGAGGGGGAGACCCAGTACTTC. Its protein product is CASSRTGTGEGETQYF.

The chain is built from TRBV6-5 and TRBJ2-7; 12 positions match TRBD2. This CDR3 is 15 amino acids long. V shed 4 bases, J shed 6 bases, and the junction held 7 bases outside the gene matches. Germline assignment: CDR1 MNHEY and CDR2 SVGAGI. The CDR3 DNA reads TGTGCCAGCAGTTCCCTAGCGGGAGGGCCAGGCGAGCAGTACTTC. This gives the protein CASSSLAGGPGEQYF.